Listed here are 25 T cell receptor beta chains from one sample, sequenced in a study of blood T cell repertoires in COVID-19. This table comes from immunoSEQ multiplex PCR, and its TCRdb copy is limited to in-frame clones, with some not included. This sample yields roughly 30,000 clones, of which more than 75% are seen a single time; around 5% belongs to the top ten. Material: peripheral blood. The receptors here all came from a human donor in a cohort sampled during active COVID-19.

V usage is TRBV7-8 and J usage is TRBJ2-5, with a weak D call TRBD1 (5 bases). The CDR3 extends over 15 amino acids. The germline CDR1 and CDR2 sequences are SGHVS and FQNEAQ. The germline V and J ends were trimmed by 0 bases and 5 bases, with 13 bases remaining between them. CDR3 sequence (DNA): TGTGCCAGCAGCTTAGCCAGTAAGGGGCGGGAGACCCAGTACTTC. This sequence encodes CASSLASKGRETQYF.

V and J are TRBV7-2 and TRBJ2-3; possibly TRBD1 for D (6 bases). V was clipped by 1 base and J by 11 bases, with 13 bases between them. Per germline, CDR1 SGHTA and CDR2 FQGNSA. This CDR3 comprises 13 residues. The CDR3 region is CASSLGIGGRQYF. For the CDR3, the DNA is TGTGCCAGCAGCTTAGGGATAGGGGGAAGGCAGTATTTT.

The V and J genes are TRBV10-2 and TRBJ1-5; 8 positions agree with TRBD1. The germline CDR1 and CDR2 sequences are WSHSY and SAAADI. Unmatched junction bases numbered 4, after V lost 0 bases and J lost 0 bases. The CDR3 has 17 residues. The CDR3 DNA reads as TGCGCCAGCAGTGAGTCAAAAGGGACAGGTAGCAATCAGCCCCAGCATTTT. Protein: CASSESKGTGSNQPQHF.

The chain uses TRBV4-1 and TRBJ2-7, with a weak D call TRBD2 (7 bases). This CDR3 is built from 15 residues. From germline, CDR1 is MGHRA and CDR2 YSYEKL. With 3 bases removed from V and 6 bases from J, the gap between germline ends came to 18 bases. The CDR3 DNA follows: TGCGCCAGCAGCCACGTCGGAGGGGGGGGAGGCGAGCAGTACTTC. Translation: CASSHVGGGGGEQYF.

The rearrangement links TRBV10-2 to TRBJ1-1, with 9 bases lining up with TRBD1. J was trimmed by 4 bases and V by 6 bases; bases with no gene match: 0. Germline CDR1 WSHSY, CDR2 SAAADI. The CDR3 extends over 12 amino acids. CDR3: CASRTGGTEAFF. Written as DNA, the CDR3 is TGCGCCAGCAGGACAGGGGGCACTGAAGCTTTCTTT.

This clone was seen only once. In nucleotides, the CDR3 is TGTGCCACCAGCAGCTTAGATGGCTACACCTTC. Residues: CATSSLDGYTF. The chain uses TRBV15 and TRBJ1-2, with D hard to call. Germline V gene data show CDR1 as LNHNV and CDR2 as YYDKDF (reference sequence). V was trimmed by 3 bases and J by 6 bases, leaving 5 bases between them. This CDR3 contains 11 residues.

This sequence joins TRBV6-6 and TRBJ1-3; D remains ambiguous. The CDR3 totals 12 residues. The germline V gene encodes CDR1 MNHNY and CDR2 SVGAGI (reference sequence). Deletions cut 7 bases from V and 5 bases from J, with 9 bases between. CDR3 DNA sequence: TGTGCCAGCAAAACGGAGAGAAACACCATATATTTT. Its protein is CASKTERNTIYF.

The J gene is TRBJ2-3, the V gene TRBV5-1; 8 bases match TRBD2. The V gene's germline CDR1 is SGHRS and CDR2 YFSETQ. This CDR3 is 15 amino acids long. After removal of 4 bases from V and 2 bases from J, the junction contained 6 bases not matched to a gene. The CDR3 DNA reads as TGCGCCAGCAGCCCCGGGGGGGCATCCACAGATACGCAGTATTTT. Translated, it gives CASSPGGASTDTQYF.

The chain combines TRBV19 with TRBJ1-5; D is unresolved. This CDR3 comprises 16 residues. Germline CDR1 reads LNHDA; CDR2 reads SQIVND (reference sequence). Trimming took 5 bases from V and 0 from J, leaving 14 bases between them. The CDR3 is CASSPLISRSNQPQHF. The CDR3 bases are TGTGCCAGTAGTCCCCTTATATCGCGTAGCAATCAGCCCCAGCATTTT.

The chain carries TRBV28 and TRBJ1-3; 9 bases agree with TRBD1. The V gene's germline CDR1 is MDHEN and CDR2 SYDVKM. Losses at the gene ends were 3 bases for V and 0 bases for J; bases not matched to a gene: 3. This CDR3 has 16 amino acids. The chain's CDR3 is CASSFGTGSSGNTIYF. The DNA of the CDR3 is TGTGCCAGCAGTTTCGGGACAGGGAGCTCTGGAAACACCATATATTTT.

This chain joins TRBV2 and TRBJ1-1, with TRBD1 matching 8 bases. After removal of 7 bases from V and 8 bases from J, the junction contained 12 bases not matched to a gene. The CDR3 runs 14 residues. CDR1 is SNHLY, CDR2 FYNNEI, per germline. CDR3 protein: CASTPTPDRVEAFF. As DNA, the CDR3 is TGTGCCAGCACTCCAACCCCGGACAGGGTCGAAGCTTTCTTT.

This clone appeared a few times. The chain uses TRBV6-6 and TRBJ1-6; D call uncertain. V lost 4 bases to trimming and J lost 9 bases, with 16 bases between them. This CDR3 contains 15 residues. Germline V CDR1 and CDR2: MNHNY, SVGAGI (reference sequence). CDR3 in DNA: TGTGCCAGCAGTTTTGCAGAGGTGCGGGGTTCACCCCTCCACTTT. Amino acids: CASSFAEVRGSPLHF.

The chain uses TRBV5-5 and TRBJ1-5; D possibly corresponds to TRBD1 (5 bases). V was cut by 0 bases and J by 2 bases, with 12 bases left in between. Looked up from germline, CDR1 is SGHKS and CDR2 is YYEKEE (reference sequence). This CDR3 has 16 residues. The CDR3 coding sequence is TGTGCCAGCAGCTTGGTTGGGGGGGTTGGCAATCAGCCCCAGCATTTT. This codes for CASSLVGGVGNQPQHF. The variable domain in full, with the rest retrieved from reference TRBV5-5 and TRBJ1-5, is DAGVTQSPTHLIKTRGQQVTLRCSPISGHKSVSWYQQVLGQGPQFIFQYYEKEERGRGNFPDRFSARQFPNYSSELNVNALLLGDSALYLCASSLVGGVGNQPQHFGDGTRLSIL.

The rearrangement links TRBV11-2 to TRBJ2-5; TRBD2 is a possible D gene (6 bases). Trimming removed 6 bases from V and 2 bases from J, with 13 bases in between. The CDR3 length is 14 residues. CDR1 is SGHAT, CDR2 FQNNGV, per germline. CDR3 protein: CASSPTGGQETQYF. In nucleotides, the CDR3 is TGTGCCAGCAGTCCCACCGGGGGTCAAGAGACCCAGTACTTC.

V and J are TRBV7-8 and TRBJ1-6, with TRBD1 identical over 7 bases. The germline gives CDR1 SGHVS, CDR2 FQNEAQ. V lost 1 base, J lost 6 bases, and 9 bases stayed unmatched. This CDR3 region has 17 residues. This chain's CDR3 is CASSLGSGGTGNSPLHF. DNA for the CDR3: TGTGCCAGCAGCTTAGGTTCAGGGGGGACGGGTAATTCACCCCTCCACTTT.

In its sample, this clone was seen once. V usage is TRBV20-1 and J usage is TRBJ2-3, with 11 bases identical to TRBD2. The germline V gene has CDR1 DFQATT and CDR2 SNEGSKA (reference sequence). The CDR3 is 16 residues long. V shed 3 bases, J shed 3 bases, and the junction held 8 bases outside the gene matches. CDR3 in DNA: TGCAGTGCTAGTGGGGCTAGCGGGGGGCTGACAGATACGCAGTATTTT. This codes for CSASGASGGLTDTQYF.

The chain employs TRBV11-2 and TRBJ2-7, with 9 bases that match TRBD1. In germline, CDR1 is SGHAT, CDR2 FQNNGV. V trimming: 5 bases; J trimming: 10 bases; junction bases outside the gene matches: 12. The CDR3 is made up of 14 amino acids. The CDR3 protein is CASSPQPGQGLQYF. The CDR3 bases are TGTGCCAGCAGCCCACAACCGGGACAGGGCCTCCAGTACTTC. Complete variable domain (other parts from reference TRBV11-2 and TRBJ2-7): EAGVAQSPRYKIIEKRQSVAFWCNPISGHATLYWYQQILGQGPKLLIQFQNNGVVDDSQLPKDRFSAERLKGVDSTLKIQPAKLEDSAVYLCASSPQPGQGLQYFGPGTRLTVT.

This chain connects TRBV28 to TRBJ2-7; no firm D call. Germline V CDR1 and CDR2: MDHEN, SYDVKM. Deletions cut 7 bases from V and 7 bases from J, with 11 bases between. The CDR3 runs to 11 residues. CDR3 coding DNA: TGTGCCAGCACCCTCGCCGGGGAGCAGTACTTC. Residues: CASTLAGEQYF.

V is TRBV29-1 and J is TRBJ2-1, with TRBD2 matching over 9 bases. The CDR3 consists of 15 residues. V was clipped by 4 bases and J by 9 bases; unmatched bases: 13. The germline V gene encodes CDR1 SQVTM and CDR2 ANQGSEA. In nucleotides, the CDR3 is TGCAGCGTTGTAGGCGGGGGGGACATAAGGGTTGAGCAGTTCTTC. It is translated as CSVVGGGDIRVEQFF.

This chain uses TRBV9 with TRBJ2-3; 7 bases fit TRBD2. The germline CDR1 and CDR2 sequences are SGDLS and YYNGEE. V lost 0 bases to trimming and J lost 4 bases; unmatched junction nucleotides: 5. The CDR3 consists of 15 residues. In nucleotides, the CDR3 is TGTGCCAGCAGCGTAGTTAGGGAGGGCTCAGATACGCAGTATTTT. This gives the protein CASSVVREGSDTQYF.

Here the CDR3 reads CASSKARQNTEAFF. The CDR3 DNA reads as TGTGCCAGTAGTAAAGCACGTCAGAACACTGAAGCTTTCTTT. V gene TRBV19 combines with J gene TRBJ1-1, with D unclear. Germline lookup yields CDR1 LNHDA and CDR2 SQIVND (reference sequence). The CDR3 covers 14 residues. V shed 4 bases and J shed 1 base, with 10 bases lying between them.

This sequence joins TRBV19 and TRBJ2-3; TRBD2 matches 11 bases. The CDR3 is made up of 16 amino acids. Losses at the gene ends were 10 bases for V and 5 bases for J; bases not matched to a gene: 14. Germline CDR1 and CDR2: LNHDA and SQIVND (reference sequence). CDR3 residues: CAKQEEIAGGGDTQYF. As DNA, the CDR3 is TGTGCCAAACAGGAGGAGATAGCGGGGGGGGGAGATACGCAGTATTTT. The variable domain in full, with the rest retrieved from reference TRBV19 and TRBJ2-3, is DGGITQSPKYLFRKEGQNVTLSCEQNLNHDAMYWYRQDPGQGLRLIYYSQIVNDFQKGDIAEGYSVSREKKESFPLTVTSAQKNPTAFYLCAKQEEIAGGGDTQYFGPGTRLTVL.

This chain joins TRBV12-5 and TRBJ1-5, with D perhaps matching TRBD1 (6 bases). Germline V gene sequence: CDR1 LGHNT, CDR2 FRNRAP. The CDR3 runs to 14 residues. V lost 6 bases, J lost 6 bases, and 15 bases lay in between. The CDR3: CASGGTGYGQPQHF. As DNA, the CDR3 is TGTGCTAGTGGCGGTACAGGGTATGGTCAGCCCCAGCATTTT.

In DNA, the CDR3 is TGCAGCGTTGGCGCGGTTGAGACCCAGTACTTC. Its translation: CSVGAVETQYF. The V and J genes are TRBV29-1 and TRBJ2-5; D unclear. CDR3 length: 11 amino acids. Germline-derived CDR1 and CDR2 are SQVTM and ANQGSEA. V gave up 4 bases and J gave up 5 bases, with 8 bases separating them. The entire variable domain, with the rest obtained from reference TRBV29-1 and TRBJ2-5, is as follows: SAVISQKPSRDICQRGTSLTIQCQVDSQVTMMFWYRQQPGQSLTLIATANQGSEATYESGFVIDKFPISRPNLTFSTLTVSNMSPEDSSIYLCSVGAVETQYFGPGTRLLVL.

This clone was recorded a few times. The chain joins TRBV18 to TRBJ1-5; no reliable D call. Trimming removed 3 bases at V and 6 bases at J, with 12 bases between. Germline assignment: CDR1 KGHSH and CDR2 LQKENI. CDR3 length: 14 amino acids. CDR3 sequence: CASSPGGPGQPQHF. CDR3 DNA: TGTGCCAGCTCACCGGGTGGGCCCGGTCAGCCCCAGCATTTT. The full variable domain, its missing parts supplied by reference TRBV18 and TRBJ1-5, is NAGVMQNPRHLVRRRGQEARLRCSPMKGHSHVYWYRQLPEEGLKFMVYLQKENIIDESGMPKERFSAEFPKEGPSILRIQQVVRGDSAAYFCASSPGGPGQPQHFGDGTRLSIL.